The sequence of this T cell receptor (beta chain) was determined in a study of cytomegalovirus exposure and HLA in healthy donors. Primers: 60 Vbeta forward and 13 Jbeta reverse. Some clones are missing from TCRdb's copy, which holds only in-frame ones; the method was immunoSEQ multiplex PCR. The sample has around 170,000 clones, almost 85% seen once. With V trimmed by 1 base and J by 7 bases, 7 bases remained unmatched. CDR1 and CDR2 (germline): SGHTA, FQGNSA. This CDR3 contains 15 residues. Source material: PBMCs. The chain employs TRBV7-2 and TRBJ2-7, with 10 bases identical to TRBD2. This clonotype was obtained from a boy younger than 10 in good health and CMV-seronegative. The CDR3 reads CASSLDSGRSREQYF. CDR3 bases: TGTGCCAGCAGCTTAGATAGCGGGAGGTCGAGGGAGCAGTACTTC.